The following is a T cell receptor (beta chain) sequence with its context. Antigen unknown. This sample was taken from a study of vaccination and CD4 T cells after COVID-19. The sample's treatment: 10-day PBMC culture with coronavirus spike peptide pools or control peptides (ViraFEST assay). Expanded clonotypes were found by TCR sequencing after peptide-pool stimulation (ViraFEST). Once obtained from cultured CD4+ T cells, the DNA was sequenced using the Oncomine TCR Beta short-read assay. TCRdb passed the PCR reads through MiXCR, listing each CDR3 protein once. The table shows about 14,000 distinct CDR3 sequences, with around three fifths occurring only once. Germline values: CDR1 DFQATT, CDR2 SNEGSKA (reference sequence). V lost 0 bases to trimming and J lost 3 bases, with 18 bases between them. The CDR3 is 16 residues long.

The receptor's source is a human donor who had recovered from COVID-19. This rearrangement joins TRBV20-1 to TRBJ2-7; D possibly corresponds to TRBD1 (6 bases). Sequenced: CD4+ T cells from blood, cultured in vitro. Here the CDR3 DNA reads TGCAGTGCTAGAGATCTTCTGAACAGGGCCGGCTACGAGCAGTACTTC. Translating gives CSARDLLNRAGYEQYF.